These 2 T cell receptor beta chains came from one sample sequenced in a study of metastatic and nonmetastatic thyroid tumors. Before thyroid surgery, none of the patients had received any treatment. MiXCR was used by TCRdb to re-call the PCR reads. The repertoire holds about 35,000 clones, about 31% seen once, with approximately 7.8% in the top ten. Sequenced material: blood. The receptors here all came from a female donor with papillary thyroid cancer or a benign thyroid nodule (not recorded which). Some clones in this sample may be carry-over from other donors' samples.

In nucleotides, the CDR3 is TGTGCCAGCAGCCAGCTAGGCGAGCAGTACTTC. Translated: CASSQLGEQYF. The V gene is TRBV6-1, the J gene TRBJ2-7; no definite D call. The germline gives CDR1 MNHNS, CDR2 SASEGT. CDR3 length: 11 residues. Trimming removed 6 bases from V and 6 bases from J, with 9 bases in between.

This sequence joins TRBV7-2 and TRBJ1-3, with 9 nucleotides matching TRBD1. V shed 0 bases, J shed 4 bases, and the junction held 4 bases outside the gene matches. The CDR3 has 16 amino acids. The germline V gene has CDR1 SGHTA and CDR2 FQGNSA. As DNA, the CDR3 is TGTGCCAGCAGCTTAGCAACAGGGGGCGGAGGAAACACCATATATTTT. Translating gives CASSLATGGGGNTIYF.